These 3 T cell receptor beta chains were all obtained from the same sample, sequenced in a study of T cells in Graves' hyperthyroidism and ophthalmopathy. RNA transcripts provided the source from which TCR beta CDR3 regions were amplified. The study used the HTBI primer set for a first-round RT-PCR of the TCR CDR3. Via MiXCR, TCRdb re-called the multiplex PCR reads, giving one row per CDR3 protein. The sample lists 500,000 or so distinct CDR3 sequences, more than 15% seen once, with around 17% in the top ten. Sequenced input: blood. These receptors were taken from a young woman with Graves' ophthalmopathy.

The chain combines TRBV29-1 with TRBJ2-3, with D possibly TRBD2 on 5 matching bases. Trimming stripped 4 bases from V and 0 bases from J, with 14 bases between. Looked up from germline, CDR1 is SQVTM and CDR2 is ANQGSEA. The CDR3 extends over 15 amino acids. This chain's CDR3 is CSVVGVLASTDTQYF. DNA for the CDR3: TGCAGCGTTGTTGGGGTGCTAGCCAGCACAGATACGCAGTATTTT.

This clonotype was counted a few times. V usage is TRBV27 and J usage is TRBJ2-7; 9 bases match TRBD1. CDR1 and CDR2 from the germline V gene are MNHEY and SMNVEV (reference sequence). J gave up 6 bases and V 6 bases, and 9 bases lay outside the gene matches. There are 14 residues in the CDR3. The CDR3 sequence is CASRDPGTGIEQYF. CDR3 DNA sequence: TGTGCCAGCAGGGACCCCGGGACAGGGATCGAGCAGTACTTC.

This clonotype appeared many times. This chain joins TRBV7-8 and TRBJ2-7, with a tentative D call TRBD2 (6 bases). Trimming removed 1 base at V and 0 bases at J, with 16 bases between. Germline V gene sequence: CDR1 SGHVS, CDR2 FQNEAQ. This CDR3 comprises 17 residues. This chain's CDR3 is CASSLVPSETFSYEQYF. The CDR3 nucleotides are TGTGCCAGCAGCTTAGTTCCTAGCGAGACTTTCTCCTACGAGCAGTACTTC.